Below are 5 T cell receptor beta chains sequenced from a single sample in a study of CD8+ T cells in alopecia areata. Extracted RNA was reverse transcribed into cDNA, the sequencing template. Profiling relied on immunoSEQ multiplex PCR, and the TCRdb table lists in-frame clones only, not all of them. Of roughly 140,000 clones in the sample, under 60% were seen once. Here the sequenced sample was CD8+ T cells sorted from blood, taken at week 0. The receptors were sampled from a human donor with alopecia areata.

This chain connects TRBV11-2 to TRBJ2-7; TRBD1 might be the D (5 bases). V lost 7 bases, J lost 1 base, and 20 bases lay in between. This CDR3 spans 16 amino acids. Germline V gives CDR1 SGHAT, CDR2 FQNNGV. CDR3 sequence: CASTLDKVSGSYEQYF. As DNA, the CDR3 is TGTGCCAGCACCCTCGACAAGGTATCAGGGTCCTACGAGCAGTACTTC.

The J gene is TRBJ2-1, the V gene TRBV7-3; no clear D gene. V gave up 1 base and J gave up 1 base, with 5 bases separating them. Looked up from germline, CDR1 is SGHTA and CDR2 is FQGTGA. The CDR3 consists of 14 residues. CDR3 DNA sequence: TGTGCCAGCAGCTTAAAAGGGTCCTACAATGAGCAGTTCTTC. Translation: CASSLKGSYNEQFF.

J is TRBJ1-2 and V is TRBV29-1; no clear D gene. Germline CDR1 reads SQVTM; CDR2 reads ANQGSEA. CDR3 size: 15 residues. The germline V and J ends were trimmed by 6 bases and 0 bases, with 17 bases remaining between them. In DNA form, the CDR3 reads TGCAGCGTACCCGGGTCGTTGGATACTAACTATGGCTACACCTTC. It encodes CSVPGSLDTNYGYTF.

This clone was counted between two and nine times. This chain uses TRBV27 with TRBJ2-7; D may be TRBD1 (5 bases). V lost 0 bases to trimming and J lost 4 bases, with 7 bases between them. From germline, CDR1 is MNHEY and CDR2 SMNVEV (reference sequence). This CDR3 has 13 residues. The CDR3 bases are TGTGCCAGCAGTTTATCGACAGAGTACGAGCAGTACTTC. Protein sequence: CASSLSTEYEQYF.

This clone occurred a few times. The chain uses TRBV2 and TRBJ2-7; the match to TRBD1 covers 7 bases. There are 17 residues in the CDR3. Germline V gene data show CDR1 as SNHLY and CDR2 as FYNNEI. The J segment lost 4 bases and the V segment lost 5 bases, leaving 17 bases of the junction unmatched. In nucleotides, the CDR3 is TGTGCCAGCAGTAGTTCGAGCGACAGGGTGGATGTTTACGAGCAGTACTTC. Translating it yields CASSSSSDRVDVYEQYF.